This is a list of T cell receptor beta chains from one sample in a study of T cell responses to AZD1222 COVID-19 vaccine. TCRdb keeps only in-frame clones here, not all; method: immunoSEQ multiplex PCR. The sample yields tens of thousands of clones, 85% to 95% seen once. The material was peripheral blood, obtained 28 days after the second AZD1222 dose. These receptors all stem from an adult who received the AZD1222 COVID-19 vaccine. Both conserved end residues are part of each CDR3. A D gene is named only where the DNA matches it firmly. Expanded clones get a size class; other rows say once, few or many, or leave the size out.

once	TRBJ2-1	TRBV5-1	14	TRBD1	TGCGCCAGCAGTCGTTACGGGACAGGGGATGAGCAGTTCTTC	CASSRYGTGDEQFF
.	TRBJ1-2	TRBV2	13	.	TGTGCCAGCAGTGAGAGGGACTCCTATGGCTACACCTTC	CASSERDSYGYTF
.	TRBJ1-2	TRBV5-3	15	.	TGTGCCAGAAGCTTATCGGGGCTTGAGAACTATGGCTACACCTTC	CARSLSGLENYGYTF
.	TRBJ2-1	TRBV10-2	15	TRBD1	TGCGCCAGCAGTGGACAGGGGACACTATACAATGAGCAGTTCTTC	CASSGQGTLYNEQFF
.	TRBJ2-2	TRBV5-1	14	TRBD1	TGCGCCAGCAGCTGGCGGACAGGGACCGGGGAGCTGTTTTTT	CASSWRTGTGELFF
.	TRBJ2-1	TRBV5-1	15	.	TGCGCCAGCAGTCCCGGTGACACCGATCTCAATGAGCAGTTCTTC	CASSPGDTDLNEQFF
.	TRBJ2-1	TRBV7-3	16	TRBD2	TGTGCCAGCAGCTTAACGTGGACTAGCGGGAGTTATGAGCAGTTCTTC	CASSLTWTSGSYEQFF
.	TRBJ1-5	TRBV2	14	.	TGTGCCAGCAGTCCCGACAGAAACAATCAGCCCCAGCATTTT	CASSPDRNNQPQHF
.	TRBJ1-6	TRBV5-1	14	.	TGCGCCAGCAGCTTGGACAGGGTATTTTCACCCCTCCACTTT	CASSLDRVFSPLHF
.	TRBJ2-7	TRBV29-1	13	.	TGCAGCGTCCGGGACATCATTTCCTACGAGCAGTACTTC	CSVRDIISYEQYF
.	TRBJ1-5	TRBV5-1	13	.	TGCGCCAGCAGCCCGAGTCTGGGGCAGCCCCAGCATTTT	CASSPSLGQPQHF
.	TRBJ1-1	TRBV24-1	13	.	TGTGCCACCAGTCCACAGGGCGGCACTGAAGCTTTCTTT	CATSPQGGTEAFF
.	TRBJ2-5	TRBV12-3/TRBV12-4	13	TRBD1	TGTGCCAGCAGGGCGACAGGGCCAGAGACCCAGTACTTC	CASRATGPETQYF
.	TRBJ2-7	TRBV19	13	.	TGTGCCAGTAGCCTCGGGATGCTGCGAGAGCAGTACTTC	CASSLGMLREQYF
.	TRBJ2-7	TRBV30	12	.	TGTGCCTGGAGTGTCAGTATATACGAGCAGTACTTC	CAWSVSIYEQYF
.	TRBJ2-3	TRBV20-1	11	.	TGCAGTGCTAGGGGACCCAGTCGGCAGTATTTT	CSARGPSRQYF
.	TRBJ2-3	TRBV27	15	.	TGTGCCAGCAGTTTATCCACCCAGGGCCCAGATACGCAGTATTTT	CASSLSTQGPDTQYF
.	TRBJ2-7	TRBV7-9	15	TRBD2	TGTGCCAGCAGCTTCCAAACTAGCGGGATCTACGAGCAGTACTTC	CASSFQTSGIYEQYF
.	TRBJ2-7	TRBV7-6	15	.	TGTGCCAGCAGCTTAGGCGGAGGGGGCCCCTACGAGCAGTACTTC	CASSLGGGGPYEQYF
.	TRBJ1-5	TRBV6-5	14	.	TGTGCCAGCAGAAAGACAGGTGGGAATCAGCCCCAGCATTTT	CASRKTGGNQPQHF
once	TRBJ2-3	TRBV9	12	.	TGTGCCAGCAGCGTAAGGGAGGATACGCAGTATTTT	CASSVREDTQYF
.	TRBJ2-3	TRBV7-8	14	.	TGTGCCAGCAGCTTTTGGGGAGTGGCAGATACGCAGTATTTT	CASSFWGVADTQYF
few	TRBJ2-2	TRBV7-8	14	.	TGTGCCAGCGTCCCGGGAGTAAACACCGGGGAGCTGTTTTTT	CASVPGVNTGELFF
once	TRBJ2-7	TRBV7-2	13	.	TGTGCCAGCAGCCTCAGGAGAACCTACGAGCAGTACTTC	CASSLRRTYEQYF
.	TRBJ2-5	TRBV5-6	13	.	TGTGCCAGCAGCTCTCTGGCGGGAGAGACCCAGTACTTC	CASSSLAGETQYF